This TCR beta chain was captured in a study of chemoradiotherapy in HPV16-positive cancers. Study as a whole: Candidate HPV-specific T-cell clones and common TCR motifs came from functional assays in a couple of HPV16-positive patients. Notes on the study in general: Only two HPV16-positive patients supplied the functional HPV-specificity definition. During treatment, candidate HPV-specific clones and E7-related motifs expanded in tumor. For HPV16-positive patients, expanding HPV-responsive T cells associated with longer recurrence-free survival.

A remark on this clone: Its specificity is not known.

Some clones are missing from TCRdb's copy, which holds only in-frame ones; the method was immunoSEQ multiplex PCR. This table holds approximately 23,000 clones, more than 80% found once. V lost 3 bases and J lost 3; bases outside the gene matches: 6. The CDR3 covers 15 residues. The V gene's germline CDR1 is MNHEY and CDR2 SMNVEV (reference sequence). The input for sequencing was blood, taken from a patient who underwent chemoradiotherapy. The receptor was isolated from a human donor with HPV-associated anogenital cancer. The V and J genes are TRBV27 and TRBJ2-3; 7 bases fit TRBD2. CDR3 sequence reads: CASSFSGLQTDTQYF. The CDR3 DNA reads as TGTGCCAGCAGTTTCTCGGGACTACAGACAGATACGCAGTATTTT.